Below are 16 T cell receptor beta chains sequenced from a single sample in a study of T cell responses to AZD1222 COVID-19 vaccine. Profiled with immunoSEQ multiplex PCR; TCRdb holds only in-frame clones, not every one. This sample yields about 120,000 clones, of which around nine tenths are seen a single time; around 8.7% belongs to the top ten. Here the sequenced sample was peripheral blood, taken on day 0 of AZD1222 vaccination. These receptors came from an adult in good health.

This chain connects TRBV18 to TRBJ1-1, with a weak D call TRBD1 (6 bases). This CDR3 has 14 residues. V gave up 3 bases and J gave up 4 bases, with 12 bases separating them. Per germline, CDR1 KGHSH and CDR2 LQKENI. CDR3 nucleotide sequence: TGTGCCAGCTCACCCCGGGACATCGGCACTGAAGCTTTCTTT. It specifies CASSPRDIGTEAFF.

The chain is built from TRBV7-8 and TRBJ2-7, with 8 bases fitting TRBD1. The germline V gene has CDR1 SGHVS and CDR2 FQNEAQ. V lost 5 bases and J lost 4; bases outside the gene matches: 4. This CDR3 is built from 13 residues. In nucleotides, the CDR3 is TGTGCCAGCAGCGCGGACAGGGTATACGAGCAGTACTTC. Protein sequence: CASSADRVYEQYF.

V usage is TRBV3-1 (or the pseudogene TRBV3-2) and J usage is TRBJ2-7; possible D gene TRBD1, 5 bases. The CDR3 spans 17 residues. The germline CDR1 and CDR2 sequences are LGHDT and YNNKEL (reference sequence). V lost 1 base to trimming and J lost 0 bases, with 16 bases between them. CDR3: CASSQVYGASPSYEQYF. The CDR3 DNA reads TGTGCCAGCAGCCAAGTTTATGGGGCTTCACCCTCCTACGAGCAGTACTTC.

The chain joins TRBV29-1 to TRBJ2-5; D gene unclear. The CDR3 covers 14 residues. Deletions cut 4 bases from V and 2 bases from J, with 14 bases between. Looked up from germline, CDR1 is SQVTM and CDR2 is ANQGSEA. This chain's CDR3 is CSVGLVGGQETQYF. The CDR3 DNA is TGCAGCGTTGGCCTGGTGGGTGGACAAGAGACCCAGTACTTC.

The chain carries TRBV4-3 and TRBJ2-2; tentatively, D is TRBD1 (6 bases). Germline V lookup: CDR1 LGHNA, CDR2 YSLEER. V dropped 7 bases and J dropped 2 bases, with 14 bases sitting between them. This CDR3 comprises 15 residues. The CDR3 protein is CASKGQGTNTGELFF. For the CDR3, the DNA is TGCGCCAGCAAAGGGCAGGGGACCAACACCGGGGAGCTGTTTTTT.

The chain carries TRBV7-9 and TRBJ2-1, with D possibly being TRBD1 (5 bases). The CDR3 runs to 15 residues. In germline, CDR1 is SEHNR, CDR2 FQNEAQ (reference sequence). The V and J ends lost 4 bases and 6 bases respectively, with 16 bases between them. CDR3 loop: CASSSQNIDSNEQFF. In DNA, the CDR3 is TGTGCCAGCAGCTCCCAAAACATCGACAGCAATGAGCAGTTCTTC.

This clone has a handful of counts. The V and J genes are TRBV19 and TRBJ1-5, with TRBD1 as a possible D gene (5 bases). This CDR3 comprises 16 residues. From germline, CDR1 is LNHDA and CDR2 SQIVND (reference sequence). The V end lost 6 bases, the J end lost 6 bases, and 21 bases lay between the germline ends. The CDR3 sequence is CASSLLGGVVGQPQHF. The CDR3 region has the DNA TGTGCCAGTAGCCTTTTGGGGGGAGTCGTGGGTCAGCCCCAGCATTTT.

The chain joins TRBV28 to TRBJ1-6, with unresolved D. CDR1 and CDR2 from the germline V gene are MDHEN and SYDVKM. The CDR3 is 14 amino acids. V was trimmed by 6 bases and J by 10 bases, leaving 16 bases between them. The CDR3 loop reads CASSLGPDHSPLHF. The DNA of the CDR3 is TGTGCCAGCAGCTTGGGCCCCGATCACTCACCCCTCCACTTT.

The V gene is TRBV7-9, the J gene TRBJ2-7, with D possibly matching TRBD2 (5 bases). The ends were cut back, 5 bases at V and 3 bases at J, with 20 bases in the middle. The CDR3 has 16 amino acids. In germline, CDR1 is SEHNR, CDR2 FQNEAQ (reference sequence). The CDR3 DNA follows: TGTGCCAGCAGCGAGGAGGCTGTAGTCGACGTCTACGAGCAGTACTTC. It is translated as CASSEEAVVDVYEQYF.

The chain carries TRBV5-1 and TRBJ1-2, with D perhaps matching TRBD1 (5 bases). CDR3 length: 15 residues. Germline V gene data show CDR1 as SGHRS and CDR2 as YFSETQ. V dropped 4 bases and J dropped 0 bases, with 13 bases sitting between them. CDR3 amino acids: CASSADSLTNYGYTF. CDR3 DNA sequence: TGCGCCAGCAGCGCCGACAGTCTTACTAACTATGGCTACACCTTC.

The chain is built from TRBV15 and TRBJ2-2, with 8 positions matching TRBD1. The CDR3 length is 15 residues. Per germline, CDR1 LNHNV and CDR2 YYDKDF (reference sequence). The junction had 5 bases not matched to a gene; V was cut back by 6 bases and J by 2 bases. CDR3 in DNA: TGTGCCACCAGTCAGGGGGCTGCAAACACCGGGGAGCTGTTTTTT. Protein product: CATSQGAANTGELFF.

The rearrangement uses TRBV9 and TRBJ2-7; perhaps TRBD2 as D (6 bases). The CDR3 is made up of 15 amino acids. Germline V gene sequence: CDR1 SGDLS, CDR2 YYNGEE. The V and J ends lost 0 bases and 6 bases respectively, with 16 bases between them. The CDR3 DNA is TGTGCCAGCAGCGTAGTCCCGGACCACGGGGGCGAGCAGTACTTC. Encoded protein: CASSVVPDHGGEQYF.

The chain links TRBV19 to TRBJ1-4; possibly TRBD1 for D (6 bases). The CDR3 length is 12 residues. V lost 9 bases and J lost 6, with 11 bases in between. Germline V lookup: CDR1 LNHDA, CDR2 SQIVND (reference sequence). In DNA form, the CDR3 reads TGTGCCAGCCATGGACAGTATGAAAAACTGTTTTTT. Its protein product is CASHGQYEKLFF. Based on the CDR3 plus reference TRBV19 and TRBJ1-4, the full variable domain is DGGITQSPKYLFRKEGQNVTLSCEQNLNHDAMYWYRQDPGQGLRLIYYSQIVNDFQKGDIAEGYSVSREKKESFPLTVTSAQKNPTAFYLCASHGQYEKLFFGSGTQLSVL.

The table lists this clone with a count of one. One junction end disagrees with the germline gene, perhaps due to a read error. V gene TRBV19 combines with J gene TRBJ1-3; D not certain. Per germline, CDR1 LNHDA and CDR2 SQIVND (reference sequence). The CDR3 loop spans 12 amino acids. The CDR3 region is CATPFPGNTMYF. Here the CDR3 DNA reads TGTGCCACCCCCTTCCCAGGAAACACCATGTATTTT.

Written as DNA, the CDR3 is TGTGCCACCAGTGACGGGTCGCGGGAGACCCAGTACTTC. This translates into CATSDGSRETQYF. The J gene is TRBJ2-5, the V gene TRBV24-1, with unresolved D. Trimming stripped 4 bases from V and 5 bases from J, with 10 bases between. The CDR3 is 13 residues long. Germline assignment: CDR1 KGHDR and CDR2 SFDVKD.

J is TRBJ2-5 and V is TRBV14; D not certain. There are 13 residues in the CDR3. Germline lookup yields CDR1 SGHDN and CDR2 FVKESK. V was shortened by 5 bases and J by 2 bases, with 9 bases between the two germline ends. CDR3 amino acids: CASSSLIQETQYF. The CDR3 DNA sequence: TGTGCCAGCAGCTCCCTTATTCAAGAGACCCAGTACTTC.